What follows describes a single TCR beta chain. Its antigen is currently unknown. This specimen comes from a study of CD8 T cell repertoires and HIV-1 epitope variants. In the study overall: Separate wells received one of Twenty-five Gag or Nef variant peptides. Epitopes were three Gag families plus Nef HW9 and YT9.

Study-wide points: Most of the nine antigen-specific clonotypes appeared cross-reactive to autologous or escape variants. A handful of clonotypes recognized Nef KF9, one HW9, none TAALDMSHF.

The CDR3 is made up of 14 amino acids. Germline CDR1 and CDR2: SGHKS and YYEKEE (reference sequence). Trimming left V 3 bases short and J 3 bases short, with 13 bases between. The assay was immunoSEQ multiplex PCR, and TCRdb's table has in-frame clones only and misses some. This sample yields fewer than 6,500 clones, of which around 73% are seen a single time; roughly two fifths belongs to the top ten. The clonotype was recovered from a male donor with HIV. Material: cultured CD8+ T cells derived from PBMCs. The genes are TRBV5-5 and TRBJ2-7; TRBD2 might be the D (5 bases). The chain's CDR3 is CASSSMTGLYEQYF. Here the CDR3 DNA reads TGTGCCAGCAGCTCCATGACTGGACTCTACGAGCAGTACTTC.